These T cell receptor beta chains were read from a single sample in a study of OX40 agonist ivuxolimab in advanced cancers. TCRdb's copy holds only in-frame clones and misses some; the assay was immunoSEQ multiplex PCR. The sample yields about 77,000 clones, over 75% seen once. This sample comprised CD4+ or CD8+ T cells sorted from blood, obtained in a trial of the OX40 agonist ivuxolimab. The receptors derive from an adult with an advanced solid tumor such as melanoma, head and neck, liver or kidney cancer. CDR3s include the opening cysteine and the closing phenylalanine or tryptophan. Each record gives: V gene, clone size, D gene, J gene, CDR3 protein, CDR3 DNA. A D gene is named only where the DNA matches it firmly. Not every row has a clone size; where given, it reads once, few, many or a size class.

>TRBV5-6|.|.|TRBJ2-3
CASSLEGTTDTQYF
TGTGCCAGCAGCTTGGAAGGGACCACAGATACGCAGTATTTT
>TRBV10-2|.|TRBD1|TRBJ2-6
CASSGRDRGTSGANVLTF
TGCGCCAGCAGTGGACGGGACAGGGGGACCTCTGGGGCCAACGTCCTGACTTTC
>TRBV30|few|.|TRBJ1-2
CAWSKGPSSGYTF
TGTGCCTGGTCAAAGGGGCCGTCGTCGGGCTACACCTTC
>TRBV9|.|.|TRBJ2-7
CASSVGGDPTNQYF
TGTGCCAGCAGCGTAGGGGGGGACCCTACGAATCAGTACTTC
>TRBV6-6|few|.|TRBJ2-4
CASSYSMGKVNIQYF
TGTGCCAGCAGTTACTCTATGGGGAAGGTAAACATTCAGTACTTC
>TRBV5-1|once|TRBD1|TRBJ2-1
CASSPDRGGDNEQFF
TGCGCCAGCAGCCCAGACAGGGGAGGAGACAATGAGCAGTTCTTC
>TRBV6-5|.|.|TRBJ2-7
CASSPGKHEQYF
TGTGCCAGCAGTCCAGGGAAACACGAGCAGTACTTC
>TRBV7-2|few|.|TRBJ2-5
CASSLVSKVGETQYF
TGTGCCAGCAGCTTAGTATCTAAGGTGGGAGAGACCCAGTACTTC
>TRBV5-1|.|.|TRBJ2-7
CASSRGSAGPYEQYF
TGCGCCAGCAGCAGGGGGTCAGCCGGGCCCTACGAGCAGTACTTC
>TRBV7-2|.|TRBD2|TRBJ2-7
CASSPGLAGLNYEQYF
TGTGCCAGCAGCCCGGGACTAGCGGGTCTTAACTACGAGCAGTACTTC
>TRBV5-5|.|TRBD1|TRBJ2-3
CASSADRGRTDTQYF
TGTGCCAGCAGCGCCGACAGGGGACGCACAGATACGCAGTATTTT
>TRBV11-3|once|TRBD1|TRBJ1-2
CASSRTGGSGGYTF
TGTGCCAGCAGCCGGACAGGGGGATCGGGTGGCTACACCTTC
>TRBV18|.|.|TRBJ1-1
CASSLKGMNTEAFF
TGTGCCAGCTCACTAAAGGGGATGAACACTGAAGCTTTCTTT
>TRBV12-5|.|.|TRBJ2-5
CASGLGGQETQYF
TGTGCTAGTGGTTTAGGGGGGCAAGAGACCCAGTACTTC
>TRBV19|.|TRBD2|TRBJ2-1
CAVGISGSAYNEQFF
TGTGCCGTAGGGATTAGCGGGTCCGCCTACAATGAGCAGTTCTTC
>TRBV7-8|.|.|TRBJ2-7
CASSLAGAFSSYEQYF
TGTGCCAGCAGCTTAGCAGGTGCATTCAGCTCCTACGAGCAGTACTTC
>TRBV18|.|.|TRBJ2-5
CASSPPDLVETQYF
TGTGCCAGCTCACCACCGGATCTAGTCGAGACCCAGTACTTC
>TRBV25-1|.|.|TRBJ1-1
CASSPSDGLNTEAFF
TGTGCCAGCAGTCCTTCGGACGGCTTGAACACTGAAGCTTTCTTT
>TRBV6-1|.|TRBD1|TRBJ1-4
CASSQGGATNEKLFF
TGTGCCAGCAGCCAGGGGGGGGCAACTAATGAAAAACTGTTTTTT
>TRBV6-5|once|.|TRBJ1-1
CASSTDLVPEAFF
TGTGCCAGCAGTACTGACCTGGTCCCTGAAGCTTTCTTT
>TRBV18|.|.|TRBJ2-1
CASSPDRGASYNEQFF
TGTGCCAGCTCACCCGATAGGGGGGCCTCTTACAATGAGCAGTTCTTC
>TRBV7-2|.|TRBD1|TRBJ2-7
CASSPRTGPYEQYF
TGTGCCAGCAGCCCTAGGACAGGGCCCTACGAGCAGTACTTC
>TRBV5-6|few|.|TRBJ2-4
CASSLAGGENIQYF
TGTGCCAGCAGCTTGGCAGGGGGGGAAAACATTCAGTACTTC
>TRBV9|.|.|TRBJ2-3
CASSTKGGEGTDTQYF
TGTGCCAGCAGCACTAAGGGGGGAGAGGGAACAGATACGCAGTATTTT
>TRBV10-3|.|.|TRBJ2-5
CAIREEQQETQYF
TGTGCCATCAGGGAGGAACAGCAAGAGACCCAGTACTTC
>TRBV4-2|few|TRBD2|TRBJ2-5
CASSLSFGGGEEETQYF
TGTGCCAGCAGCCTTAGTTTCGGCGGGGGGGAGGAGGAGACCCAGTACTTC
>TRBV12-5|.|.|TRBJ1-2
CASGPRTVKWYGYTF
TGTGCTAGTGGCCCTCGGACAGTGAAGTGGTATGGCTACACCTTC
>TRBV2|.|TRBD2|TRBJ2-1
CASRGTSGGPSYEVNEQFF
TGTGCCAGCAGGGGTACTAGCGGGGGGCCCTCTTATGAGGTCAATGAGCAGTTCTTC
>TRBV15|.|.|TRBJ1-4
CATSRERGTNEKLFF
TGTGCCACCAGCAGAGAGAGGGGCACTAATGAAAAACTGTTTTTT
>TRBV7-6|.|TRBD2|TRBJ2-5
CASSLKTLAGVETQYF
TGTGCCAGCAGCTTAAAAACCCTAGCGGGGGTAGAGACCCAGTACTTC
>TRBV6-5|.|.|TRBJ2-2
CASKEQDYTGELFF
TGTGCCAGCAAGGAACAGGACTACACCGGGGAGCTGTTTTTT
>TRBV25-1|.|.|TRBJ1-6
CASSEGSGVSPLHF
TGTGCCAGCAGTGAAGGGTCCGGGGTTTCACCCCTCCACTTT
>TRBV2|.|TRBD2|TRBJ2-3
CASSDGVASGGADTQYF
TGTGCCAGCAGTGACGGGGTGGCGAGCGGGGGGGCGGATACGCAGTATTTT
>TRBV7-9|.|.|TRBJ2-3
CASSPGDTDTQYF
TGTGCCAGCAGCCCGGGAGACACAGATACGCAGTATTTT
>TRBV6-1|.|TRBD1|TRBJ2-2
CASSEATGATGELFF
TGTGCCAGCAGTGAGGCGACAGGGGCAACCGGGGAGCTGTTTTTT
>TRBV6-1|.|TRBD1|TRBJ1-1
CASSERTGGFMNTEAFF
TGTGCCAGCAGTGAACGGACAGGGGGCTTCATGAACACTGAAGCTTTCTTT
>TRBV28|.|.|TRBJ2-3
CASTGETDTQYF
TGTGCCAGCACTGGGGAAACAGATACGCAGTATTTT
>TRBV30|.|.|TRBJ1-3
CAWSVKGGAGNTIYF
TGTGCCTGGAGTGTCAAGGGGGGTGCTGGAAACACCATATATTTT
>TRBV7-8|.|TRBD2|TRBJ2-1
CASSPSGGRSYNEQFF
TGTGCCAGCAGCCCCAGCGGCGGGAGATCCTACAATGAGCAGTTCTTC
>TRBV30|few|.|TRBJ1-5
CAWGTGYNQPQHF
TGTGCCTGGGGAACAGGGTACAATCAGCCCCAGCATTTT
>TRBV4-1|.|TRBD2|TRBJ2-1
CASSQVSSGGLGNEQFF
TGCGCCAGCAGCCAAGTTTCTAGCGGGGGGCTAGGTAATGAGCAGTTCTTC
>TRBV6-1|.|.|TRBJ2-1
CASSESTSPNEQFF
TGTGCCAGCAGTGAGTCTACTAGCCCCAATGAGCAGTTCTTC
>TRBV11-2|.|.|TRBJ2-5
CASTVRRGASETQYF
TGTGCCAGCACCGTGCGACGTGGGGCGTCCGAGACCCAGTACTTC
>TRBV6-5|.|.|TRBJ1-2
CASTPGARPYGYTF
TGTGCCAGCACCCCCGGGGCCAGACCGTATGGCTACACCTTC
>TRBV28|medium-sized|TRBD1|TRBJ1-2
CASSKQGANYGYTF
TGTGCCAGCAGCAAACAGGGGGCTAACTATGGCTACACCTTC
>TRBV9|.|.|TRBJ1-3
CASSVAQGSGNTIYF
TGTGCCAGCAGCGTAGCCCAGGGGTCTGGAAACACCATATATTTT
>TRBV19|.|TRBD1|TRBJ1-1
CASSKITTGGIDTEAFF
TGTGCCAGTAGTAAAATAACGACAGGGGGCATCGACACTGAAGCTTTCTTT
>TRBV27|.|TRBD2|TRBJ2-1
CASRPTSGIYNEQFF
TGTGCCAGCAGGCCGACTAGCGGGATCTACAATGAGCAGTTCTTC
>TRBV18|.|.|TRBJ2-7
CASSPLPVGTGTYEQYF
TGTGCCAGCTCACCCCTTCCCGTGGGTACAGGAACCTACGAGCAGTACTTC
>TRBV28|.|.|TRBJ2-7
CASSSQLGLSYEQYF
TGTGCCAGCAGTTCCCAACTGGGGTTATCCTACGAGCAGTACTTC